This TCR beta chain was obtained from a study of cytomegalovirus exposure and HLA in healthy donors. PCR employed 60 Vbeta and 13 Jbeta primers. Here immunoSEQ multiplex PCR was the method, and the copy in TCRdb shows in-frame clones only, minus some. Altogether 100,000 to 150,000 clones are present, around 80% being singletons, with the ten largest covering around 0.24%. This CDR3 is built from 13 residues. Trimming pared 6 bases from V and 0 bases from J, leaving 9 bases between. CDR1 is MGHDK, CDR2 SYGVNS, per germline. This sequence joins TRBV25-1 and TRBJ2-7, with D possibly TRBD1 on 6 matching bases. This sequence was found in a man between 45 and 60 years old in good health and CMV-seronegative. The sequencing input was PBMCs. The DNA of the CDR3 is TGTGCCAGCAGAGTGGGGGCCTCCTACGAGCAGTACTTC. Its translation: CASRVGASYEQYF.